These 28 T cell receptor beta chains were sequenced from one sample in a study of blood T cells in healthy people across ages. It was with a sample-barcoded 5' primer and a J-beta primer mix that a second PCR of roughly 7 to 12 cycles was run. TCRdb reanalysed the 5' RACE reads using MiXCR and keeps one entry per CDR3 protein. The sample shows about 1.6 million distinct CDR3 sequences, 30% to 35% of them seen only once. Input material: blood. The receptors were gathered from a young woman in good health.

CDR3 sequence reads: CASGAGEASGGKNYEQYF. The CDR3 DNA reads TGTGCCAGCGGCGCAGGCGAGGCTAGCGGAGGAAAAAACTACGAGCAGTACTTC. The chain couples TRBV9 to TRBJ2-7; 7 bases map to TRBD2. The CDR3 covers 18 residues. V gave up 7 bases and J gave up 3 bases; unmatched junction bases: 22. Germline values: CDR1 SGDLS, CDR2 YYNGEE.

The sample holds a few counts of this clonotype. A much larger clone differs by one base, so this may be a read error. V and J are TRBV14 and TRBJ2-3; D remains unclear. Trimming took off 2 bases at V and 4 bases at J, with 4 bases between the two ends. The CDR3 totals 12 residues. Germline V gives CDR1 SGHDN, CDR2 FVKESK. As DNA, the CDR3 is TGTGCCAGCAGCCAATTTCCAGATACGCAGTATTTT. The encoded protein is CASSQFPDTQYF.

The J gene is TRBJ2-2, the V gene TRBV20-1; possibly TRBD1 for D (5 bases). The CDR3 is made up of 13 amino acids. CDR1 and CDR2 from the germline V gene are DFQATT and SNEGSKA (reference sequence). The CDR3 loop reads CSPIQGIDGELFF. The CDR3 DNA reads TGCAGCCCTATCCAGGGAATCGACGGGGAGCTGTTTTTT.

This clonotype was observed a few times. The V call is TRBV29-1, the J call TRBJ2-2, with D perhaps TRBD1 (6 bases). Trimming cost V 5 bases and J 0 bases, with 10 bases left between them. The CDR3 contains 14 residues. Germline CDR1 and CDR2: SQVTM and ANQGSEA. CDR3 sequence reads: CSVQQGSNTGELFF. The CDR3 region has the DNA TGCAGCGTTCAACAGGGCTCGAACACCGGGGAGCTGTTTTTT.

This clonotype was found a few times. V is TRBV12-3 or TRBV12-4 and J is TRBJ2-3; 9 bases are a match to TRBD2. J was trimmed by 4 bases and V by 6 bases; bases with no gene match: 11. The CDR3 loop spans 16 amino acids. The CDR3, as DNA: TGTGCCAGCAGGCCACTTCAAGCGGGAGGTTCAGATACGCAGTATTTT. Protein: CASRPLQAGGSDTQYF.

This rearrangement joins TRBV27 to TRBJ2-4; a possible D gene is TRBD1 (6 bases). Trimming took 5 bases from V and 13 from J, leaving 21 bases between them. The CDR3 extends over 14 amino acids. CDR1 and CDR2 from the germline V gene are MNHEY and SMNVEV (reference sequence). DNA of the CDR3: TGTGCCAGCAGTGTAACAGGGAATAGTCAGGAGCAGTACTTC. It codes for CASSVTGNSQEQYF.

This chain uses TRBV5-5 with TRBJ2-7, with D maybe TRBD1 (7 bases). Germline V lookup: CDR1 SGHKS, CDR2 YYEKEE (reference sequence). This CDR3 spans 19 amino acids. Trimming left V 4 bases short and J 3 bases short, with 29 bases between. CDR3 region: CASSVAWTGRTTGDYEQYF. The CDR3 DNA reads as TGTGCCAGCAGCGTGGCCTGGACAGGAAGAACTACGGGGGACTACGAGCAGTACTTC.

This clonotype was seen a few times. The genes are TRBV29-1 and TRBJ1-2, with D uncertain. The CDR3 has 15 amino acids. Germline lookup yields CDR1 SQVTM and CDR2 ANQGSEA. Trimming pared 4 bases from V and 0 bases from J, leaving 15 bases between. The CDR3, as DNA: TGCAGCGTTGCCCGGTGGGAGCTCACTAACTATGGCTACACCTTC. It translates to CSVARWELTNYGYTF.

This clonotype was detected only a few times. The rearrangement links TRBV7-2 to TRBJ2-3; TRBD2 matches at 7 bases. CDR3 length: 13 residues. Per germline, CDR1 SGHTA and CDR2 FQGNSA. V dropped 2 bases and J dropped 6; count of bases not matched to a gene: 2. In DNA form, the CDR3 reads TGTGCCAGCAGCTTACTGACTAGCGATACGCAGTATTTT. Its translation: CASSLLTSDTQYF. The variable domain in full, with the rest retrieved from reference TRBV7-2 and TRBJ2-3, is GAGVSQSPSNKVTEKGKDVELRCDPISGHTALYWYRQSLGQGLEFLIYFQGNSAPDKSGLPSDRFSAERTGGSVSTLTIQRTQQEDSAVYLCASSLLTSDTQYFGPGTRLTVL.

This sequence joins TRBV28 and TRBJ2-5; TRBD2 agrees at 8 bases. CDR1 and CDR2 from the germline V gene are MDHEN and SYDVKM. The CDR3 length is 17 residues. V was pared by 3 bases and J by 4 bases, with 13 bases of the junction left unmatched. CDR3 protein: CASSLGRRAGDGETQYF. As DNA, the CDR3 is TGTGCCAGCAGTTTGGGCCGACGAGCGGGAGATGGAGAGACCCAGTACTTC.

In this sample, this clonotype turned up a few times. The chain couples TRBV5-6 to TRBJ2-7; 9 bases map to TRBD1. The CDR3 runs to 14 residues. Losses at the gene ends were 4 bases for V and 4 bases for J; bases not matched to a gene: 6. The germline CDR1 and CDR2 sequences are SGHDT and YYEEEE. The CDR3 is CASSRTGARYEQYF. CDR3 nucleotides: TGTGCCAGCAGCCGGACAGGGGCCCGTTACGAGCAGTACTTC. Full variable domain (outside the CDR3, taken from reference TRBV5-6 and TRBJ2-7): DAGVTQSPTHLIKTRGQQVTLRCSPKSGHDTVSWYQQALGQGPQFIFQYYEEEERQRGNFPDRFSGHQFPNYSSELNVNALLLGDSALYLCASSRTGARYEQYFGPGTRLTVT.

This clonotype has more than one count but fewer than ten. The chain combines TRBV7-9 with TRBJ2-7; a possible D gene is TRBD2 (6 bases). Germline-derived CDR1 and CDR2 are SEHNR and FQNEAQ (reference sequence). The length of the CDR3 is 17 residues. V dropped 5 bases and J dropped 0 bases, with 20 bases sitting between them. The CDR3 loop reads CASSRGSGSPYSYEQYF. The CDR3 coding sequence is TGTGCCAGCAGCCGGGGGTCAGGGTCCCCTTACTCCTACGAGCAGTACTTC.

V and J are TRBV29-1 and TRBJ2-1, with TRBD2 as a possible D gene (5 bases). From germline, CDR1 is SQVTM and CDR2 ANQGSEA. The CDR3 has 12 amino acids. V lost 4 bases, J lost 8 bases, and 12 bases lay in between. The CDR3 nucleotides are TGCAGCGTTGTTCCGACTAAGGATGAGCAGTTCTTC. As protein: CSVVPTKDEQFF.

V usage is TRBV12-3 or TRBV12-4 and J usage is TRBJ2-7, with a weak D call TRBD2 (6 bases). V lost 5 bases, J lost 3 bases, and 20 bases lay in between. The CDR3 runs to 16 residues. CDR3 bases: TGTGCCAGCAGTCCCAATTCCAGGGAGGTTCGCTACGAGCAGTACTTC. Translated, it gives CASSPNSREVRYEQYF.

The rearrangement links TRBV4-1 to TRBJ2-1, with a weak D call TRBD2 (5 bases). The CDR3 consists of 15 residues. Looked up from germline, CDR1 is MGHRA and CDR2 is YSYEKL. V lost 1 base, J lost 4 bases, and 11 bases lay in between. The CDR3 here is CASSQGSTGYNEQFF. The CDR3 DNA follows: TGCGCCAGCAGCCAAGGGTCTACGGGGTACAATGAGCAGTTCTTC.

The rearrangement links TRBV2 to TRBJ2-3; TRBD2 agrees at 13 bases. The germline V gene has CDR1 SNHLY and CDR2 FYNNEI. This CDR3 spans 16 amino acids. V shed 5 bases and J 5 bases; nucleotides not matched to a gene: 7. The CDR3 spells CASSTTSGRAGDTQYF. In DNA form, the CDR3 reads TGTGCCAGCAGTACCACTAGCGGGAGGGCCGGAGATACGCAGTATTTT.

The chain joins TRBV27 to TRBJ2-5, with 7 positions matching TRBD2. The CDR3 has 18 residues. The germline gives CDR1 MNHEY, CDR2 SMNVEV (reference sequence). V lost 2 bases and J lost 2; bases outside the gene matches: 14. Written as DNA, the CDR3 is TGTGCCAGCAGTTTAAAATTTTTGGGGCTAGCGGCACAAGAGACCCAGTACTTC. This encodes CASSLKFLGLAAQETQYF.

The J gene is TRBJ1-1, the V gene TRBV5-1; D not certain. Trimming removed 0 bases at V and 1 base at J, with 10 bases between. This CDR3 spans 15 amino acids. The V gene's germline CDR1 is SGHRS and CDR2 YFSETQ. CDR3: CASSLAGRKNTEAFF. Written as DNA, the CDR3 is TGCGCCAGCAGCTTGGCGGGCAGAAAGAACACTGAAGCTTTCTTT.

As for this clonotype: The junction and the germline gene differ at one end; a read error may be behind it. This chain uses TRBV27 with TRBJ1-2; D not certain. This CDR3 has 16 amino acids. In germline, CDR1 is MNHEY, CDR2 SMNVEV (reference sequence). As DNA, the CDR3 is TGTGCCAGCAGACCCACAAACGGGCAGTACTTCTATGGTTACACCTTC. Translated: CASRPTNGQYFYGYTF.

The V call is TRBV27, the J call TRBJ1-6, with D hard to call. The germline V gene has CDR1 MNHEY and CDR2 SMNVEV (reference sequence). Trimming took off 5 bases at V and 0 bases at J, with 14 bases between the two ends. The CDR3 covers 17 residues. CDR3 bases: TGTGCCAGCAGTCGAGGACCGAGGAGCTCCTATAATTCACCCCTCCACTTT. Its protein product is CASSRGPRSSYNSPLHF.

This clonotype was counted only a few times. CDR3 DNA: TGTGCCAGCAGTGATGACAGATCTGCCGCTGGCTACACCTTC. Protein sequence: CASSDDRSAAGYTF. The chain links TRBV6-1 to TRBJ1-2; D is perhaps TRBD1 (5 bases). From germline, CDR1 is MNHNS and CDR2 SASEGT. This CDR3 comprises 14 residues. Trimming left V 3 bases short and J 7 bases short, with 15 bases between.

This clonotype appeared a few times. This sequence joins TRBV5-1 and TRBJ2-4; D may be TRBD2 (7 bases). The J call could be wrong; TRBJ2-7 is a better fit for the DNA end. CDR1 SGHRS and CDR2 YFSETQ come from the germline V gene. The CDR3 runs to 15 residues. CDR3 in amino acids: CASSLAGGAVYEQYF. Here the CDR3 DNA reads TGCGCCAGCAGCTTGGCTGGGGGGGCCGTCTACGAGCAGTACTTC.

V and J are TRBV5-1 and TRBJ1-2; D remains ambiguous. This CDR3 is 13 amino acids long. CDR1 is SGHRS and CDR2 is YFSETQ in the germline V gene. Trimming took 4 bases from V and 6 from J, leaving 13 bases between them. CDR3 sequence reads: CASSLNDGNGYTF. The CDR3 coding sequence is TGCGCCAGCAGCCTTAATGATGGGAATGGCTACACCTTC.

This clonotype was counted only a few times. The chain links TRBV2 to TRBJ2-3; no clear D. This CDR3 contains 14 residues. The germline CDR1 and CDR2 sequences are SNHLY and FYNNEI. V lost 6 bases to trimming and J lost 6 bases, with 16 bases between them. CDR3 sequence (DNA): TGTGCCAGCAGCCTCGAGACGTCGGGCGATACGCAGTATTTT. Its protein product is CASSLETSGDTQYF.

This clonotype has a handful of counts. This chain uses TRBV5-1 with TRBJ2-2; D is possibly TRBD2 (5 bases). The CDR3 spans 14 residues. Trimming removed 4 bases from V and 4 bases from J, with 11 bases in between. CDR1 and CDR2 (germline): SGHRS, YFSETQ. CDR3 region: CASSLPAVTGELFF. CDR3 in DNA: TGCGCCAGCAGCCTCCCAGCGGTCACCGGGGAGCTGTTTTTT.

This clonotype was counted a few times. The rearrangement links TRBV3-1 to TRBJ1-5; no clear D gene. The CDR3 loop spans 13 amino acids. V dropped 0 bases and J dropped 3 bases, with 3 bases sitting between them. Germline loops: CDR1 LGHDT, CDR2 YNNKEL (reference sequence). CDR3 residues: CASSQDLNQPQHF. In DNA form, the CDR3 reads TGTGCCAGCAGCCAAGATCTCAATCAGCCCCAGCATTTT.

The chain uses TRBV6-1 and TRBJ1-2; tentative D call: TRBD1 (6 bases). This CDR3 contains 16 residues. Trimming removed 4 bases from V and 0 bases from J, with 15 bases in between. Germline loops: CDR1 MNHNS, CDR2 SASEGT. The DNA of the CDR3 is TGTGCCAGCAGTGTAGGACAGTTTAACCCTAACTATGGCTACACCTTC. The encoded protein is CASSVGQFNPNYGYTF.

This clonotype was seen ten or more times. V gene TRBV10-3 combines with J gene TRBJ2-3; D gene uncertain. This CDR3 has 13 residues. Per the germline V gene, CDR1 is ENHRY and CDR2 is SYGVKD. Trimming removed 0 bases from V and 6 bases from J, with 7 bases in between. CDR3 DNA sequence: TGTGCCATCAGTGAGTCTAAGGTTGATACGCAGTATTTT. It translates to CAISESKVDTQYF.